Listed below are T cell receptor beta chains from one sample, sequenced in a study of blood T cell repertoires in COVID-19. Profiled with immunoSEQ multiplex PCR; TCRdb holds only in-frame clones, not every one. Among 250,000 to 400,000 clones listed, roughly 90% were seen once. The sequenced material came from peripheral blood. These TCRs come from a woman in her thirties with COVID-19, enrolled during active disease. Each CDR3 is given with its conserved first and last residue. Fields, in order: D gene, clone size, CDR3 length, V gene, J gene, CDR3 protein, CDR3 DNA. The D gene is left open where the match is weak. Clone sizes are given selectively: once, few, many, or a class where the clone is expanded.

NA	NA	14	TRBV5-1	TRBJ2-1	CASSLGRGLNEQFF	TGCGCCAGCAGCTTGGGGCGGGGCTTAAATGAGCAGTTCTTC
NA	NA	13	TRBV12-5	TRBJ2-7	CASGFGTFYEQYF	TGTGCTAGTGGTTTCGGGACATTTTACGAGCAGTACTTC
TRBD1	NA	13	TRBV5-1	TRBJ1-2	CASSLTGGDGYTF	TGCGCCAGCAGCCTAACAGGGGGCGATGGCTACACCTTC
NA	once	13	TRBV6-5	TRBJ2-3	CASSPGLTDTQYF	TGTGCCAGCAGCCCAGGACTCACAGATACGCAGTATTTT
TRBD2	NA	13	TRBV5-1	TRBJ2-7	CASSSGLAYEQYF	TGCGCCAGCAGTTCGGGACTAGCGTACGAGCAGTACTTC
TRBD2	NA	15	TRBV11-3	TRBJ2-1	CASSPLAGGFHEQFF	TGTGCCAGCAGCCCATTAGCGGGAGGGTTTCATGAGCAGTTCTTC
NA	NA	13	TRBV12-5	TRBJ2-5	CASGLPNRLTQYF	TGTGCTAGTGGTTTACCCAACAGGTTGACCCAGTACTTC
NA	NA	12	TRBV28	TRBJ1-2	CASTQTGQGYTF	TGTGCCAGCACCCAAACAGGGCAGGGCTACACCTTC
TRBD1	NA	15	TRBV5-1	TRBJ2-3	CASSETGQSTDTQYF	TGCGCCAGCAGCGAGACGGGACAGAGCACAGATACGCAGTATTTT
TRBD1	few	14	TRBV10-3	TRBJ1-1	CAISEDRAGTEAFF	TGTGCCATCAGTGAGGACAGGGCGGGCACTGAAGCTTTCTTT
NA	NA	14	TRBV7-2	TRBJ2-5	CASSLSPGGETQYF	TGTGCCAGCAGCTTAAGCCCAGGTGGAGAGACCCAGTACTTC
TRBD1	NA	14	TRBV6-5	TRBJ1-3	CASSSTGSGNTIYF	TGTGCCAGCAGTTCGACAGGGTCTGGAAACACCATATATTTT
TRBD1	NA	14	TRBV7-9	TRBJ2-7	CASSLDRGYDEQYF	TGTGCCAGCAGTCTTGACAGGGGGTATGACGAGCAGTACTTC
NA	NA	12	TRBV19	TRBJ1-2	CASSHGAGGYTF	TGTGCCTCGTCTCATGGGGCAGGTGGCTACACCTTC
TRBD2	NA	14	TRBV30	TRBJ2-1	CAWKTSGRAREQFF	TGTGCCTGGAAGACTAGCGGGAGGGCCAGAGAGCAGTTCTTC
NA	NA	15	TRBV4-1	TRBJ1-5	CASSQADRNNQPQHF	TGCGCCAGCAGCCAAGCAGACAGGAACAATCAGCCCCAGCATTTT
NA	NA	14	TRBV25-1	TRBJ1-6	CASSVRGQGSPLHF	TGTGCCAGCAGTGTTAGGGGACAAGGGTCACCCCTCCACTTT